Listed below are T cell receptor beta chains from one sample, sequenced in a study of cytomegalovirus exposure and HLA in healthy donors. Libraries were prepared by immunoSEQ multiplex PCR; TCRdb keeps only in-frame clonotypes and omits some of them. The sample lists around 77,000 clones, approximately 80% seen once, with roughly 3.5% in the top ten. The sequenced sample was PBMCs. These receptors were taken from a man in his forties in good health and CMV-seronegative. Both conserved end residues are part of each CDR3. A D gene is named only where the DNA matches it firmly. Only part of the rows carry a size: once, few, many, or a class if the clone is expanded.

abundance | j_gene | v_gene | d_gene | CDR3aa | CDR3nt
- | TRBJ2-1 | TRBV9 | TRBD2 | CASSVGRESNEQFF | TGTGCCAGCAGCGTAGGGCGGGAGTCCAATGAGCAGTTCTTC
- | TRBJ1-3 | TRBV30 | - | CACRVYGNTIYF | TGTGCCTGCAGGGTTTATGGAAACACCATATATTTT
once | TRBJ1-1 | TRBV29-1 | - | CSVEIQMNTEAFF | TGCAGCGTTGAAATACAGATGAACACTGAAGCTTTCTTT
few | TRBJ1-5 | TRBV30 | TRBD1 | CAWSRTGNQPQHF | TGTGCCTGGAGTAGGACAGGGAACCAGCCCCAGCATTTT
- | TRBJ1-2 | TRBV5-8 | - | CASSLAPGNGGYTF | TGTGCCAGCAGCTTGGCACCAGGGAATGGTGGCTACACCTTC
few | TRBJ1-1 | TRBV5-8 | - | CASSLGGACEAFF | TGTGCCAGCAGCCTAGGGGGTGCATGTGAAGCTTTCTTT
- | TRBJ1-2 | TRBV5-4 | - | CASSLGASRGYTF | TGTGCCAGCAGCTTGGGGGCCAGCCGGGGCTACACCTTC
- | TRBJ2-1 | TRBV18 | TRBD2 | CASSLRAGGSYNEQFF | TGTGCCAGCTCACTCCGCGCGGGGGGCTCCTACAATGAGCAGTTCTTC
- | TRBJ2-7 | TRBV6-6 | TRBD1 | CAIRDRGLGEQYF | TGTGCCATACGGGACAGGGGGCTGGGTGAGCAGTACTTC
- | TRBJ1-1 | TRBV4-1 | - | CASSHSERGAEAFF | TGCGCCAGCAGCCATTCCGAGCGGGGGGCTGAAGCTTTCTTT
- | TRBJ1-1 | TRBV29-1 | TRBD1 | CSVGRGQGAAEAFF | TGCAGCGTTGGGCGGGGGCAGGGGGCGGCTGAAGCTTTCTTT
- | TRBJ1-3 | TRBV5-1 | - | CASSLDPVSGNTIYF | TGCGCCAGCAGCTTGGACCCGGTCTCTGGAAACACCATATATTTT
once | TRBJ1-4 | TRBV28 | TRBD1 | CASSLKGASNEKLFF | TGTGCCAGCAGTCTTAAGGGGGCTAGTAATGAAAAACTGTTTTTT
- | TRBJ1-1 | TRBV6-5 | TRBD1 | CASSYTTTGQGRAFF | TGTGCCAGCAGTTACACAACCACGGGACAGGGGCGAGCTTTCTTT
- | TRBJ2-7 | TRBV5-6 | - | CASNLYGEYYEQYF | TGTGCCAGCAACTTGTACGGGGAATATTACGAGCAGTACTTC
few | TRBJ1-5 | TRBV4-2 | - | CASSQEARGELSNQPQHF | TGTGCCAGCAGCCAAGAGGCTCGGGGGGAATTAAGCAATCAGCCCCAGCATTTT
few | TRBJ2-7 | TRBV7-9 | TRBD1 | CASSTLGTGNLHEQYF | TGTGCCAGCAGCACTTTAGGGACAGGGAATCTGCACGAGCAGTACTTC
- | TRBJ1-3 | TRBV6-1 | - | CASRGDRHSGNTIYF | TGTGCCAGCAGGGGAGACCGTCACTCTGGAAACACCATATATTTT
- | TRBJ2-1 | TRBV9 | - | CASSEGGATYNEQFF | TGTGCCAGCAGCGAAGGGGGGGCAACCTACAATGAGCAGTTCTTC
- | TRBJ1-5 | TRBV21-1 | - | CASSKSVRGQDGGNQPQHF | TGTGCCAGCAGCAAATCGGTGCGGGGACAGGATGGTGGCAATCAGCCCCAGCATTTT
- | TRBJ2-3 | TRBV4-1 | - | CASSQEVAVSDTQYF | TGCGCCAGCAGCCAAGAAGTGGCAGTCTCAGATACGCAGTATTTT
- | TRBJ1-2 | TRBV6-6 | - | CASSYSGSLGYTF | TGTGCCAGCAGTTACAGCGGCAGCCTAGGCTACACCTTC
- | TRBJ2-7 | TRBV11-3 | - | CASSLGGVSRDEQYF | TGTGCCAGCAGCTTAGGAGGTGTTTCCAGGGACGAGCAGTACTTC
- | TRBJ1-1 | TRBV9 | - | CASSVQGWTEAFF | TGTGCCAGCAGCGTACAGGGGTGGACTGAAGCTTTCTTT
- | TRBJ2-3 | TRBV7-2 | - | CASSFSRDTQYF | TGTGCCAGCAGCTTTAGTAGAGATACGCAGTATTTT
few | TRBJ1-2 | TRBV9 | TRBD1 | CASSVEDRAGYGYTF | TGTGCCAGCAGCGTAGAAGACAGGGCCGGCTATGGCTACACCTTC
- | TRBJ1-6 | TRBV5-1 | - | CASSPSPTANNSPLHF | TGCGCCAGCAGCCCCTCCCCCACAGCTAATAATTCACCCCTCCACTTT
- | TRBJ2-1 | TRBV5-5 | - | CASSLDPYNEQFF | TGTGCCAGCAGCTTGGATCCATACAATGAGCAGTTCTTC
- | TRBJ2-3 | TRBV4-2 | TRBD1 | CASSTRDSNTDTQYF | TGTGCCAGCAGCACCCGGGACAGCAACACAGATACGCAGTATTTT
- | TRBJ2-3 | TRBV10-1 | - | CASSSPGGTQYF | TGCGCCAGCAGCAGCCCCGGGGGTACGCAGTATTTT
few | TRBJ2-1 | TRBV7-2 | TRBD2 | CSSSTGTSVYNEQFF | TGTTCCAGCAGCACCGGGACTAGCGTGTACAATGAGCAGTTCTTC
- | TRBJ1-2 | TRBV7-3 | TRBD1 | CASSSFWTGGYTF | TGTGCCAGCAGCTCCTTCTGGACAGGCGGCTACACCTTC
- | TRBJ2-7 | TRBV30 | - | CAWSVTGSGQYF | TGTGCCTGGAGTGTGACGGGGAGCGGGCAGTACTTC
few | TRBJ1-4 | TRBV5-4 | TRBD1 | CASSSNHRGRSEKLFF | TGTGCCAGCAGCTCGAACCACAGGGGGCGGAGTGAAAAACTGTTTTTT
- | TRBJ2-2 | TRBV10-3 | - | CAIREGLPANTGELFF | TGTGCCATCAGGGAGGGACTGCCAGCGAACACCGGGGAGCTGTTTTTT
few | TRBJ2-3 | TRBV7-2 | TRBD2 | CASSTWTSGTDTQYF | TGTGCCAGCAGCACGTGGACTAGCGGCACAGATACGCAGTATTTT
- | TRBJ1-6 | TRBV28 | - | CASSLVQTNSPLHF | TGTGCCAGCAGTTTAGTACAGACAAATTCACCCCTCCACTTT
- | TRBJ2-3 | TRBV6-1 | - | CASTYIGLTDTQYF | TGTGCCAGCACCTACATAGGACTCACAGATACGCAGTATTTT
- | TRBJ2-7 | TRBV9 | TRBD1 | CASSVAGTGTYEQYF | TGTGCCAGCAGCGTAGCCGGGACAGGGACCTACGAGCAGTACTTC
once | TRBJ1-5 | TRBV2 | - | CASSARYSNQPQHF | TGTGCCAGCAGTGCTAGATATAGCAATCAGCCCCAGCATTTT
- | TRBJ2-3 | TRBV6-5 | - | CASSENGDTQYF | TGTGCCAGCAGTGAAAACGGAGATACGCAGTATTTT
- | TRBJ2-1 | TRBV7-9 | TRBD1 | CASSPGQGVSDEQFF | TGTGCCAGCAGCCCGGGACAGGGGGTTAGCGATGAGCAGTTCTTC
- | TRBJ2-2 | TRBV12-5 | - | CASGLPGTGELFF | TGTGCTAGTGGTTTGCCGGGCACCGGGGAGCTGTTTTTT
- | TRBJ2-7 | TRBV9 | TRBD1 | CASSVAGQGSYEQYF | TGTGCCAGCAGCGTAGCTGGACAGGGGTCATACGAGCAGTACTTC
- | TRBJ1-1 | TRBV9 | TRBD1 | CASSVGWVEGASEAFF | TGTGCCAGCAGCGTAGGGTGGGTGGAGGGGGCATCTGAAGCTTTCTTT
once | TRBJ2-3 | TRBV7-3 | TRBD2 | CASSRWASGGAVADTQYF | TGTGCCAGCAGCCGCTGGGCTAGCGGGGGGGCCGTGGCAGATACGCAGTATTTT
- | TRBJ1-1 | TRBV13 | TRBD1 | CASSLGPSGGSEAFF | TGTGCCAGCAGCTTAGGTCCCTCAGGGGGCAGTGAAGCTTTCTTT
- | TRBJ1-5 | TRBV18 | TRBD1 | CASSPEQGYSNQPQHF | TGTGCCAGCTCACCGGAACAGGGGTATAGCAATCAGCCCCAGCATTTT
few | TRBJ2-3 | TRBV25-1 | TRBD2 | CASSESGRAVDTQYF | TGTGCCAGCAGTGAATCGGGGAGGGCTGTAGATACGCAGTATTTT
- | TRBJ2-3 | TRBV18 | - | CASSPQVGHTIDTQYF | TGTGCCAGCTCACCCCAGGTGGGACACACAATAGATACGCAGTATTTT
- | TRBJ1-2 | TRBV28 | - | CASSSQQAYGYTF | TGTGCCAGCAGTTCCCAACAGGCTTATGGCTACACCTTC
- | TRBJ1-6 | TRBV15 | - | CATSLPGGDNSPLHF | TGTGCCACCAGCCTTCCCGGGGGGGATAATTCACCCCTCCACTTT
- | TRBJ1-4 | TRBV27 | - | CASSPRRGGEGEKLFF | TGTGCCAGCAGTCCCCGTAGGGGAGGGGAAGGCGAAAAACTGTTTTTT
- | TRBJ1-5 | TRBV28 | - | CASSFAVQPQHF | TGTGCCAGCAGTTTTGCAGTCCAGCCCCAGCATTTT